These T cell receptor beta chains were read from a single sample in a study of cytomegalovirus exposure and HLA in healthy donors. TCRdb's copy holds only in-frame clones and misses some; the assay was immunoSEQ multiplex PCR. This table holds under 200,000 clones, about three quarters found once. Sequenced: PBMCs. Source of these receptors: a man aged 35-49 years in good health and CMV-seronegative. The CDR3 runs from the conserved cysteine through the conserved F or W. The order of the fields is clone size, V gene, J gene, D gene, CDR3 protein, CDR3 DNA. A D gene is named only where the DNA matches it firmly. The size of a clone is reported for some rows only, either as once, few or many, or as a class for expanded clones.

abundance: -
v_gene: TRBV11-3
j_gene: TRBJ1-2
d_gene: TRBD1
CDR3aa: CASSKGAGLPSGYTF
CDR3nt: TGTGCCAGCAGCAAGGGGGCCGGGCTTCCTTCTGGCTACACCTTC

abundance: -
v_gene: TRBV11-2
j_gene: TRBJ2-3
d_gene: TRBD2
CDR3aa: CASSLGTLASGRTDTQYF
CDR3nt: TGTGCCAGCAGCTTAGGTACTCTGGCTAGCGGGAGAACAGATACGCAGTATTTT

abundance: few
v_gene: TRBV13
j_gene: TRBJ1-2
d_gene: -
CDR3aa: CASSINRAFSNYGYTF
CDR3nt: TGTGCCAGCAGTATAAACAGGGCCTTTTCTAACTATGGCTACACCTTC

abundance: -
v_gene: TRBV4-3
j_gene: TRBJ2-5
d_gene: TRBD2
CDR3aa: CASSQDHGLAETQYF
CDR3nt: TGCGCCAGCAGCCAAGATCATGGACTAGCGGAGACCCAGTACTTC

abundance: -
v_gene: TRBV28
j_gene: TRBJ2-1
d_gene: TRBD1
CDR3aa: CASSLDRGLEQFF
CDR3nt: TGTGCCAGCAGTCTCGACAGGGGGTTGGAGCAGTTCTTC

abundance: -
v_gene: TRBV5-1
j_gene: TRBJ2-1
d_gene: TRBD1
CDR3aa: CASRTGEDNEQFF
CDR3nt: TGCGCCAGTCGGACAGGGGAGGACAATGAGCAGTTCTTC

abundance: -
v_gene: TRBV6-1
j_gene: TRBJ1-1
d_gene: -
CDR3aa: CASRDGRGVGTEAFF
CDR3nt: TGTGCCAGCAGGGACGGGAGAGGGGTAGGCACTGAAGCTTTCTTT

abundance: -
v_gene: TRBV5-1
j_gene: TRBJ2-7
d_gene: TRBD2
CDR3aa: CASSLAPRAGSEQYF
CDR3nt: TGCGCCAGCAGCTTGGCCCCACGAGCGGGAAGTGAGCAGTACTTC

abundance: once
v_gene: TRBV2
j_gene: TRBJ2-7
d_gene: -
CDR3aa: CATSQSSYEQYF
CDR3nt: TGTGCCACATCACAGAGCTCCTACGAGCAGTACTTC

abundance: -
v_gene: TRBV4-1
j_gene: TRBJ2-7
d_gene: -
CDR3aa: CASSQESQGRYEQYF
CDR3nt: TGCGCCAGCAGCCAAGAAAGCCAGGGAAGGTACGAGCAGTACTTC

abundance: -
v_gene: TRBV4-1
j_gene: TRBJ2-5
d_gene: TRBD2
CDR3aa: CAISPRGLARLLETQYF
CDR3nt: TGCGCCATTTCTCCCCGGGGACTAGCTCGTCTTTTGGAGACCCAGTACTTC

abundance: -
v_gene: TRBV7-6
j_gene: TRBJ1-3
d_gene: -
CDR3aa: CASSPAPSSGNTIYF
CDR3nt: TGTGCCAGCAGCCCCGCACCGAGCTCTGGAAACACCATATATTTT

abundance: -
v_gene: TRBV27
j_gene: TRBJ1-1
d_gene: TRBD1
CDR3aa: CASSFFPGTGGLDTEAFF
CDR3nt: TGTGCCAGCAGTTTTTTCCCCGGGACAGGGGGCCTTGACACTGAAGCTTTCTTT

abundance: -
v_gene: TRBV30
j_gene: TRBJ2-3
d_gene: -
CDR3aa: CAYGQRNADTQYF
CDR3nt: TGTGCCTACGGACAGCGCAATGCAGATACGCAGTATTTT

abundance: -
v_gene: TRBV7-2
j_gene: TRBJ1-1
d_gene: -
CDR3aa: CASSLSSSREAFF
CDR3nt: TGTGCCAGCAGCTTATCGAGTTCGCGTGAAGCTTTCTTT

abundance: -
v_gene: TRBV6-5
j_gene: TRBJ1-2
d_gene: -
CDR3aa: CASTRTDNYGYTF
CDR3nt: TGTGCCAGCACCAGGACAGACAACTATGGCTACACCTTC

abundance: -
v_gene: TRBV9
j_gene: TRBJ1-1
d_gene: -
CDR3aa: CASSVSETGEAFF
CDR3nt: TGTGCCAGCAGCGTATCAGAGACTGGTGAAGCTTTCTTT

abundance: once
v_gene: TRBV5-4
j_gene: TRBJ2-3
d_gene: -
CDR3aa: CASSLAPSPDTQYF
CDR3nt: TGTGCCAGCAGCTTGGCCCCTAGCCCAGATACGCAGTATTTT

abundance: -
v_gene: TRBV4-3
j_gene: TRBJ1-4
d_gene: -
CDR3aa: CASSQETERNEKLFF
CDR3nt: TGCGCCAGCAGCCAAGAGACAGAGAGAAATGAAAAACTGTTTTTT

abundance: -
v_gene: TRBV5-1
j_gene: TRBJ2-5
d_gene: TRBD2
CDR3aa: CASSFGTSGGPRGETQYF
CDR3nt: TGCGCCAGCAGCTTTGGGACTAGCGGGGGCCCGAGGGGAGAGACCCAGTACTTC

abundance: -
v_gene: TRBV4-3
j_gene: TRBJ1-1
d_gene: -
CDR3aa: CASSQDRTEAFF
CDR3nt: TGCGCCAGCAGCCAAGACCGCACTGAAGCTTTCTTT

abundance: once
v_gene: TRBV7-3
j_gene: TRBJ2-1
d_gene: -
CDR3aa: CASALAVSSYNEQFF
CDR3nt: TGTGCCAGCGCCCTGGCGGTCTCCTCCTACAATGAGCAGTTCTTC

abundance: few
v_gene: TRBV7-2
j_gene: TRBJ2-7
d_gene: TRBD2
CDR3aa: CASSLRSGRDVYEQYF
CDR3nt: TGTGCCAGCAGCTTAAGATCCGGGAGGGATGTCTACGAGCAGTACTTC

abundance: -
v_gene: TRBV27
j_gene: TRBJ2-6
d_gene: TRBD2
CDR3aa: CASSLQGGSWVTGANVLTF
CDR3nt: TGTGCCAGCAGTTTGCAGGGAGGGAGTTGGGTGACTGGGGCCAACGTCCTGACTTTC

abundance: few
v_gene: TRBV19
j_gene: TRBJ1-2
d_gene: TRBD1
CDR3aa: CASTATGAGYGYTF
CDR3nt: TGTGCCAGTACCGCGACAGGGGCCGGCTATGGCTACACCTTC

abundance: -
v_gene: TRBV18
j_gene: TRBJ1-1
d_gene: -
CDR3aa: CASSPQGGTEAFF
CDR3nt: TGTGCCAGCTCACCCCAGGGAGGGACTGAAGCTTTCTTT

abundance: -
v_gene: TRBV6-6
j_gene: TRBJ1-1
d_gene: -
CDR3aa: CASSSRSGLTEAFF
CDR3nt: TGTGCCAGCAGCTCCCGGAGCGGATTGACTGAAGCTTTCTTT

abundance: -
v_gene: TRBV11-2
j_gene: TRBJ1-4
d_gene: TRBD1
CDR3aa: CASSRGQINEKLFF
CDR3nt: TGTGCCAGCAGCCGGGGACAGATTAATGAAAAACTGTTTTTT

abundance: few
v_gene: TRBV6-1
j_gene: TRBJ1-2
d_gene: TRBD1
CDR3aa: CASSAGTGRTYGYTF
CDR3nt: TGTGCCAGCAGCGCCGGGACAGGGCGTACCTATGGCTACACCTTC

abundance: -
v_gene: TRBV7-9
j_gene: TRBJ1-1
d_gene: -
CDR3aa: CASSLSRGNTEAFF
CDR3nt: TGTGCCAGCAGCTTATCAAGGGGCAACACTGAAGCTTTCTTT

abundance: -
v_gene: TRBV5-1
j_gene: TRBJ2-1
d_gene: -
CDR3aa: CASSLDANNEQFF
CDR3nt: TGCGCCAGCAGCTTGGATGCTAACAATGAGCAGTTCTTC

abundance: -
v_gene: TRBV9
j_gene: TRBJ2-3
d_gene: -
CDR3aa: CASSGRPQGTDTQYF
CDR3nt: TGTGCCAGCAGCGGACGGCCACAGGGAACAGATACGCAGTATTTT

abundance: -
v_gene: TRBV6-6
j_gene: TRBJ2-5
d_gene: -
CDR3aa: CASSSGGHRDQETQYF
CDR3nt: TGTGCCAGCAGCTCCGGAGGGCATAGGGACCAAGAGACCCAGTACTTC

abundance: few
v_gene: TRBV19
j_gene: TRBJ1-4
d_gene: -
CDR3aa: CASADGNNEKLFF
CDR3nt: TGTGCCAGTGCGGACGGGAATAATGAAAAACTGTTTTTT

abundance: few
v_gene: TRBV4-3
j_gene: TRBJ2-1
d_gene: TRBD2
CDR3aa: CASSQEGPGGAYNEQFF
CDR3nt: TGCGCCAGCAGCCAAGAAGGTCCCGGGGGGGCCTACAATGAGCAGTTCTTC

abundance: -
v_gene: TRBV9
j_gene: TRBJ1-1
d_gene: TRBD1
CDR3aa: CASSVTGTNTEAFF
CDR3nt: TGTGCCAGCAGCGTGACAGGGACGAACACTGAAGCTTTCTTT

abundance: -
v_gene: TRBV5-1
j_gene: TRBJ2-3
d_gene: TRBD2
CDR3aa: CASSSYSGRAFSDTQYF
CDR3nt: TGCGCCAGCAGCTCCTATAGCGGGAGGGCCTTTTCGGATACGCAGTATTTT

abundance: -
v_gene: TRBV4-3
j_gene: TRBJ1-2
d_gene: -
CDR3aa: CASSQEAAGPYGYTF
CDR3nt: TGCGCCAGCAGCCAAGAAGCGGCGGGCCCCTACGGCTACACCTTC

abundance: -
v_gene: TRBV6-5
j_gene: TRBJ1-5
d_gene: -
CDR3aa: CASSWRQSDQPQHF
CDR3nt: TGTGCCAGCAGTTGGCGTCAAAGCGATCAGCCCCAGCATTTT

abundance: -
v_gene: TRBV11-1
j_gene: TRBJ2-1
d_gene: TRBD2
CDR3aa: CASRLAGVYNEQFF
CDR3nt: TGTGCCAGCAGGTTAGCGGGAGTCTACAATGAGCAGTTCTTC

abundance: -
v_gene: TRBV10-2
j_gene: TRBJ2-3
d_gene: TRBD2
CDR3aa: CASARGTSGSTDTQYF
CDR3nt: TGCGCCAGCGCTCGGGGGACTAGCGGAAGCACAGATACGCAGTATTTT

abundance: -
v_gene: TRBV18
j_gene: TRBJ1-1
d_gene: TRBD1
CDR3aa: CASSIGTAAINTEAFF
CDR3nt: TGTGCCAGCTCTATCGGGACAGCAGCAATCAACACTGAAGCTTTCTTT

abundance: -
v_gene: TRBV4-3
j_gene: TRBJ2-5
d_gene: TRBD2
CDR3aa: CASSQDTGLPQETQYF
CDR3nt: TGCGCCAGCAGCCAAGACACGGGACTACCACAAGAGACCCAGTACTTC

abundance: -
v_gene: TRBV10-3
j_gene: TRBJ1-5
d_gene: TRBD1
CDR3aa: CATQGDSDYQPQHF
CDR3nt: TGTGCCACCCAAGGGGACAGCGATTATCAGCCCCAGCATTTT

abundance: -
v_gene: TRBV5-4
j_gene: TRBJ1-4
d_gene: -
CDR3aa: CASSGRGYDEKLFF
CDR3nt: TGTGCCAGCAGCGGCAGGGGTTATGATGAAAAACTGTTTTTT